Listed below are T cell receptor beta chains from one sample, sequenced in a study of T cells after yellow fever vaccination. MiXCR, run by TCRdb on the 5' RACE reads, gives a single entry per CDR3 protein. There are some 120,000 distinct CDR3 sequences in the sample; about 15% occur only once, and about 42% lies in the top ten. The sample consisted of CD8+ T cells sorted from PBMCs, taken 5 days after the yellow fever booster vaccination. These TCRs come from a man between 18 and 29 years old who received the YFV17D yellow fever vaccine. Both conserved end residues are part of each CDR3. The order of the fields is D gene, J gene, clone size, V gene, CDR3 protein, CDR3 DNA. D genes are given only for firm matches. Only some rows state a clone size, as once, few, many or a class for expanded clones.

D: TRBD2
J: TRBJ2-1
size: -
V: TRBV5-1
CDR3: CASSLGTSDNEQFF
DNA: TGCGCCAGCAGTCTGGGGACTAGCGACAATGAGCAGTTCTTC

D: -
J: TRBJ2-7
size: -
V: TRBV6-1
CDR3: CASGETEYYEQYF
DNA: TGTGCCAGCGGCGAGACAGAATACTACGAGCAGTACTTC

D: TRBD2
J: TRBJ2-1
size: -
V: TRBV9
CDR3: CASSLRTSGGREQFF
DNA: TGTGCCAGCAGCTTGCGGACTAGCGGGGGTCGTGAGCAGTTCTTC

D: -
J: TRBJ2-5
size: many
V: TRBV12-3/TRBV12-4
CDR3: CASRGGTSKAQYF
DNA: TGTGCCAGCAGGGGGGGTACAAGCAAGGCCCAGTACTTC

D: -
J: TRBJ2-5
size: -
V: TRBV18
CDR3: CASSGTTETQYF
DNA: TGTGCCAGCTCAGGGACCACAGAGACCCAGTACTTC

D: -
J: TRBJ2-5
size: -
V: TRBV15
CDR3: CATSTGVRETQYF
DNA: TGTGCCACCAGCACAGGGGTTCGAGAGACCCAGTACTTC

D: TRBD2
J: TRBJ2-4
size: -
V: TRBV20-1
CDR3: CSASSLRLAGGAKNIQYF
DNA: TGCAGTGCTAGTAGTCTCCGGTTAGCGGGGGGAGCCAAAAACATTCAGTACTTC

D: TRBD2
J: TRBJ2-1
size: few
V: TRBV7-2
CDR3: CASSFFDGGAGEQFF
DNA: TGTGCCAGCAGCTTTTTCGACGGGGGGGCTGGTGAGCAGTTCTTC

D: -
J: TRBJ1-5
size: -
V: TRBV7-9
CDR3: CASSLAQTGLGQPQHF
DNA: TGTGCCAGCAGCTTAGCACAAACAGGGTTAGGTCAGCCCCAGCATTTT

D: TRBD1
J: TRBJ2-1
size: -
V: TRBV6-5
CDR3: CASSRGTGSYNEQFF
DNA: TGTGCCAGCAGTAGGGGGACAGGGTCTTACAATGAGCAGTTCTTC

D: -
J: TRBJ1-1
size: -
V: TRBV5-1
CDR3: CASSLTGAQNTEAFF
DNA: TGCGCCAGCAGCTTGACGGGGGCCCAGAACACTGAAGCTTTCTTT

D: TRBD2
J: TRBJ2-1
size: few
V: TRBV9
CDR3: CASSPRGPAGGLPSSYNEQFF
DNA: TGTGCCAGCAGCCCTCGGGGGCCAGCGGGGGGGCTGCCGAGCTCCTACAATGAGCAGTTCTTC

D: -
J: TRBJ1-1
size: few
V: TRBV20-1
CDR3: CSARDHEWGVAFF
DNA: TGCAGTGCTAGAGATCACGAGTGGGGGGTAGCTTTCTTT

D: -
J: TRBJ2-2
size: -
V: TRBV9
CDR3: CASSARRVKSTGELFF
DNA: TGTGCCAGCTCCGCGCGAAGGGTAAAGAGCACCGGGGAGCTGTTTTTT

D: -
J: TRBJ1-2
size: -
V: TRBV29-1
CDR3: CSVIPLATGYTF
DNA: TGCAGCGTGATCCCCCTGGCTACTGGCTACACCTTC